The clone carrying this T cell receptor (beta chain) was seen repeatedly, ten times or more. The TCR beta CDR3 regions underwent amplification using RNA transcripts as the source. A set of HTBI primers served as the primers for a first-round RT-PCR of the TCR CDR3. TCRdb analysed the multiplex PCR reads with MiXCR anew, one entry per CDR3 protein. Found here are about 600,000 distinct CDR3 sequences, roughly 14% of them singletons; the top ten hold around 12%. The source of the sample is a study of T cells in Graves' hyperthyroidism and ophthalmopathy. Study information: Peripheral blood was acquired at first diagnosis, ahead of any therapy whatsoever.

V lost 9 bases to trimming and J lost 4 bases, with 18 bases between them. CDR1 is ENHRY and CDR2 is SYGVKD in the germline V gene. The CDR3 runs 14 residues. J is TRBJ1-2 and V is TRBV10-3; the D is unclear. This TCR was sampled from a woman between 50 and 59 years old with Graves' ophthalmopathy. The specimen sequenced was blood. The CDR3 region has the DNA TGTGCCATTACCGACCTAAACCTAGCCTATGGCTACACCTTC. Translated, it gives CAITDLNLAYGYTF.